The 20 T cell receptor beta chains presented below share a single source sample, sequenced in a study of blood T cell repertoires in COVID-19. The protocol was immunoSEQ multiplex PCR, while the TCRdb copy is restricted to in-frame clones and leaves out a portion. The sample holds some 90,000 clones; roughly 80% are singletons and the top ten take 4.4%. The source material was peripheral blood. Receptors originate from a man between 60 and 75 years old with acute or convalescent COVID-19.

The chain employs TRBV18 and TRBJ1-3; D remains unclear. This CDR3 region has 14 residues. Trimming removed 5 bases at V and 1 base at J, with 9 bases between. CDR1 KGHSH and CDR2 LQKENI come from the germline V gene. CDR3 bases: TGTGCCAGCTCAGTAACGGAGTCTGGAAACACCATATATTTT. This encodes CASSVTESGNTIYF.

This clone was observed a handful of times. The chain couples TRBV18 to TRBJ2-3; D possibly corresponds to TRBD2 (5 bases). CDR1 and CDR2 from the germline V gene are KGHSH and LQKENI. The V end lost 2 bases, the J end lost 1 base, and 10 bases lay between the germline ends. The CDR3 is 15 residues long. The CDR3 loop reads CASSPMTLGTDTQYF. The CDR3 DNA follows: TGTGCCAGCTCACCAATGACACTAGGCACAGATACGCAGTATTTT.

This clone is termed medium-sized. This chain links TRBV5-4 with TRBJ2-3, with TRBD2 identical over 9 bases. V shed 1 base and J 0 bases; nucleotides not matched to a gene: 12. Germline V gives CDR1 SGHNT, CDR2 YYREEE (reference sequence). This CDR3 is 19 amino acids long. CDR3 residues: CASSLTRLAGPTSTDTQYF. Written as DNA, the CDR3 is TGTGCCAGCAGCTTGACTCGGCTAGCGGGGCCGACTAGCACAGATACGCAGTATTTT.

This clone has more than one count but fewer than ten. V and J are TRBV12-3 or TRBV12-4 and TRBJ1-1; D may be TRBD1 (5 bases). This CDR3 region has 13 residues. V was shortened by 7 bases and J by 4 bases, with 13 bases between the two germline ends. The CDR3 spells CASTLGGRTEAFF. CDR3 nucleotide sequence: TGTGCCAGCACCCTCGGGGGACGCACTGAAGCTTTCTTT.

This clone was observed a few times. The chain is built from TRBV28 and TRBJ1-1; tentatively, D is TRBD1 (6 bases). Trimming stripped 6 bases from V and 6 bases from J, with 20 bases between. The CDR3 totals 15 residues. Germline-derived CDR1 and CDR2 are MDHEN and SYDVKM. DNA for the CDR3: TGTGCCAGCAGGCAATACGGGACATTAGGCGCTGAAGCTTTCTTT. This gives the protein CASRQYGTLGAEAFF.

This clone was observed a few times. This rearrangement joins TRBV5-4 to TRBJ1-2, with TRBD1 matching over 10 bases. Losses at the gene ends were 1 base for V and 7 bases for J; bases not matched to a gene: 4. Germline CDR1 reads SGHNT; CDR2 reads YYREEE (reference sequence). The CDR3 covers 14 residues. The CDR3 region is CASSLSTGGLGYTF. The CDR3 coding sequence is TGTGCCAGCAGCTTGTCGACAGGGGGCCTTGGCTACACCTTC.

A single count supports this clone. The gene calls are TRBV7-2 and TRBJ1-6; 11 bases match TRBD1. The CDR3 runs to 16 residues. Unmatched junction bases numbered 7, after V lost 5 bases and J lost 7 bases. Germline V CDR1 and CDR2: SGHTA, FQGNSA. CDR3 loop: CASSHDGQGANSPLHF. For the CDR3, the DNA is TGTGCCAGCAGCCACGATGGACAGGGGGCCAATTCACCCCTCCACTTT.

V usage is TRBV19 and J usage is TRBJ2-1; 7 positions match TRBD1. The germline V gene has CDR1 LNHDA and CDR2 SQIVND (reference sequence). This CDR3 spans 14 amino acids. V was pared by 10 bases and J by 0 bases, with 6 bases of the junction left unmatched. CDR3 in DNA: TGTGCCACCGGACAGGCATACTCCTACAATGAGCAGTTCTTC. This encodes CATGQAYSYNEQFF.

The chain carries TRBV10-2 and TRBJ2-1; D may be TRBD2 (6 bases). The CDR3 runs 17 residues. Trimming left V 0 bases short and J 8 bases short, with 20 bases between. Germline CDR1 and CDR2: WSHSY and SAAADI. DNA of the CDR3: TGCGCCAGCAGTGAGTCAGGAAAATCGGGGGATCTCGATGAGCAGTTCTTC. As protein: CASSESGKSGDLDEQFF.

The V and J genes are TRBV6-2 or TRBV6-3 and TRBJ2-7; 10 bases align to TRBD1. Trimming cost V 6 bases and J 2 bases; bases outside gene matches: 16. Germline V gene lookup returns CDR1 MNHEY and CDR2 SVGEGT. The CDR3 runs 18 residues. The CDR3 sequence: CASRPTGTGVPKTYEQYF. DNA of the CDR3: TGTGCCAGCAGGCCTACCGGGACAGGGGTTCCTAAAACCTACGAGCAGTACTTC.

V gene TRBV7-2 combines with J gene TRBJ2-2; D remains ambiguous. This CDR3 spans 14 amino acids. V dropped 1 base and J dropped 1 base, with 4 bases sitting between them. Germline V gene lookup returns CDR1 SGHTA and CDR2 FQGNSA. The CDR3 DNA is TGTGCCAGCAGCTTAGGCGGGAACACCGGGGAGCTGTTTTTT. This gives the protein CASSLGGNTGELFF. Complete variable domain (other parts from reference TRBV7-2 and TRBJ2-2): GAGVSQSPSNKVTEKGKDVELRCDPISGHTALYWYRQSLGQGLEFLIYFQGNSAPDKSGLPSDRFSAERTGGSVSTLTIQRTQQEDSAVYLCASSLGGNTGELFFGEGSRLTVL.

This rearrangement joins TRBV7-2 to TRBJ2-3; 14 bases are shared with TRBD2. V was pared by 6 bases and J by 5 bases, with 10 bases of the junction left unmatched. Germline V CDR1 and CDR2: SGHTA, FQGNSA. This CDR3 contains 17 residues. CDR3 protein: CASSLPGTSGRGDTQYF. The CDR3 DNA follows: TGTGCCAGCAGTTTACCCGGGACTAGCGGGAGAGGAGATACGCAGTATTTT. The full variable domain, with the rest looked up from reference TRBV7-2 and TRBJ2-3, is GAGVSQSPSNKVTEKGKDVELRCDPISGHTALYWYRQSLGQGLEFLIYFQGNSAPDKSGLPSDRFSAERTGGSVSTLTIQRTQQEDSAVYLCASSLPGTSGRGDTQYFGPGTRLTVL.

The V and J genes are TRBV2 and TRBJ2-2; D is possibly TRBD1 (5 bases). The CDR3 totals 17 residues. The germline gives CDR1 SNHLY, CDR2 FYNNEI. The V and J ends lost 5 bases and 0 bases respectively, with 16 bases between them. DNA of the CDR3: TGTGCCAGCAGTACTCCGCGAGTGACAGCGAACACCGGGGAGCTGTTTTTT. It is translated as CASSTPRVTANTGELFF.

The J gene is TRBJ2-7, the V gene TRBV24-1; D is perhaps TRBD1 (6 bases). The V end lost 4 bases, the J end lost 4 bases, and 19 bases lay between the germline ends. CDR3 length equals 16 residues. Germline values: CDR1 KGHDR, CDR2 SFDVKD. CDR3 sequence: CATSDPRGRSQYEQYF. The CDR3 bases are TGTGCCACCAGTGACCCCAGGGGACGAAGTCAATACGAGCAGTACTTC.

V gene TRBV2 combines with J gene TRBJ2-5; D not certain. Germline V gives CDR1 SNHLY, CDR2 FYNNEI. CDR3 length equals 13 residues. The V end lost 7 bases, the J end lost 3 bases, and 12 bases lay between the germline ends. In DNA, the CDR3 is TGTGCCAGCATCTCCTTTTCTGAAGAGACCCAGTACTTC. This gives the protein CASISFSEETQYF.

The rearrangement links TRBV24-1 to TRBJ2-3, with D uncertain. The V gene lost 4 bases and the J gene lost 3 bases, with 10 bases spanning the gap. The length of the CDR3 is 14 residues. Germline-derived CDR1 and CDR2 are KGHDR and SFDVKD. CDR3: CATSDPARTDTQYF. The CDR3, as DNA: TGTGCCACCAGTGACCCCGCCAGGACAGATACGCAGTATTTT.

The chain uses TRBV5-1 and TRBJ2-2; 9 positions match TRBD2. Germline lookup yields CDR1 SGHRS and CDR2 YFSETQ. With V trimmed by 2 bases and J by 6 bases, 14 bases remained unmatched. There are 18 residues in the CDR3. CDR3 sequence: CASSFTSSGTHFAGELFF. Written as DNA, the CDR3 is TGCGCCAGCAGCTTTACTTCTAGCGGGACGCACTTCGCCGGGGAGCTGTTTTTT. The full variable domain, its missing parts supplied by reference TRBV5-1 and TRBJ2-2, is KAGVTQTPRYLIKTRGQQVTLSCSPISGHRSVSWYQQTPGQGLQFLFEYFSETQRNKGNFPGRFSGRQFSNSRSEMNVSTLELGDSALYLCASSFTSSGTHFAGELFFGEGSRLTVL.

The CDR3 here is CASSPPGRSYNEQFF. The DNA for the CDR3 is TGTGCCAGTAGTCCGCCAGGGCGTTCCTACAATGAGCAGTTCTTC. V is TRBV19 and J is TRBJ2-1, with D perhaps TRBD1 (5 bases). V dropped 5 bases and J dropped 1 base, with 12 bases sitting between them. This CDR3 is built from 15 residues. In germline, CDR1 is LNHDA, CDR2 SQIVND (reference sequence).

There are a few counts of this clone. The rearrangement uses TRBV20-1 and TRBJ2-3; D gene uncertain. The length of the CDR3 is 13 residues. Trimming removed 3 bases from V and 1 base from J, with 8 bases in between. Germline CDR1 DFQATT, CDR2 SNEGSKA (reference sequence). CDR3 DNA: TGCAGTGCTAGTGGGTCGGGCACAGATACGCAGTATTTT. Translated, it gives CSASGSGTDTQYF.

This clone turned up a few times. The chain couples TRBV4-2 to TRBJ2-1; TRBD2 matches at 14 bases. CDR1 and CDR2 from the germline V gene are LGHNA and YNFKEQ. This CDR3 comprises 17 residues. V was pared by 4 bases and J by 6 bases, with 8 bases of the junction left unmatched. The CDR3 loop reads CASSLGLAGVDSNEQFF. CDR3 nucleotide sequence: TGTGCCAGCAGCCTGGGACTAGCGGGAGTGGATTCCAATGAGCAGTTCTTC.